The text below deals with one T cell receptor (beta chain). Each CDR3 protein is one row after TCRdb ran MiXCR on the 5' RACE reads. The top ten clones hold roughly 10% of a sample with 45,000 to 55,000 distinct CDR3 sequences, roughly 10% of them seen once. This specimen comes from a study of early T cells in non-severe SARS-CoV-2 infection. Study overall: Whole-blood bulk RNA, unsorted, was sequenced, and chains were unpaired.

The ends were cut back, 6 bases at V and 1 base at J, with 13 bases in the middle. Germline-derived CDR1 and CDR2 are SQVTM and ANQGSEA. The CDR3 length is 13 residues. Sequences were obtained from whole blood. V gene TRBV29-1 combines with J gene TRBJ2-7; D gene uncertain. This TCR was recovered from an adult who was a healthcare worker with PCR-confirmed SARS-CoV-2 infection or an uninfected control (not recorded which). The CDR3 sequence: CSVSTVKSYEQYF. The CDR3 region has the DNA TGCAGCGTCTCGACGGTAAAATCCTACGAGCAGTACTTC.